Listed here are 2 T cell receptor beta chains from one sample, sequenced in a study of T cell responses to AZD1222 COVID-19 vaccine. Data came from immunoSEQ multiplex PCR; TCRdb stores just in-frame clones and leaves some out. The sample shows 100,000 or so clones, approximately 88% of them seen only once. This specimen consisted of peripheral blood, obtained on day 0 of AZD1222 vaccination. The receptors come from an adult in good health.

This chain connects TRBV18 to TRBJ1-5; D is unclear. The CDR3 covers 13 residues. Germline CDR1 reads KGHSH; CDR2 reads LQKENI. V lost 2 bases to trimming and J lost 5 bases, with 7 bases between them. The CDR3 coding sequence is TGTGCCAGCTCACCAGCTTCTGATCAGCCCCAGCATTTT. Translation gives CASSPASDQPQHF.

The chain joins TRBV7-2 to TRBJ2-2; the D gene is possibly TRBD1 (5 bases). The CDR3 is 14 residues long. Germline CDR1 is SGHTA and CDR2 is FQGNSA. V was pared by 6 bases and J by 2 bases, with 10 bases between. CDR3 nucleotide sequence: TGTGCCAGCAGGAAAGACAGTAACACCGGGGAGCTGTTTTTT. This gives the protein CASRKDSNTGELFF.